What follows are 15 T cell receptor beta chains derived from one specimen sequenced in a study of T cell repertoires in Merkel cell carcinoma. The protocol was immunoSEQ multiplex PCR, while the TCRdb copy is restricted to in-frame clones and leaves out a portion. The sample lists 11,000 to 15,000 clones; 76% were seen once. Material: tumor tissue. Every receptor here comes from an adult with Merkel cell carcinoma.

This clone is deemed medium-sized. CDR3 sequence reads: CASSWTYGYTF. The CDR3 DNA sequence: TGTGCCAGCAGCTGGACTTATGGCTACACCTTC. The chain joins TRBV2 to TRBJ1-2; D is uncertain. From germline, CDR1 is SNHLY and CDR2 FYNNEI. V lost 6 bases and J 5 bases, leaving 7 bases between the germline ends. The CDR3 has 11 amino acids.

This clone counts as large. The chain links TRBV20-1 to TRBJ2-1; D remains ambiguous. The CDR3 is 11 residues long. The ends were cut back, 8 bases at V and 4 bases at J, with 9 bases in the middle. Germline CDR1 reads DFQATT; CDR2 reads SNEGSKA (reference sequence). CDR3 protein: CSIRRYNEQFF. The DNA of the CDR3 is TGCAGTATCCGGAGATACAATGAGCAGTTCTTC.

This clone was found a few times. This chain joins TRBV28 and TRBJ1-5, with 12 bases identical to TRBD1. Looked up from germline, CDR1 is MDHEN and CDR2 is SYDVKM. Trimming removed 3 bases from V and 6 bases from J; junction bases left unmatched: 6. The CDR3 sequence is 16 residues long. CDR3 region: CASSLGTGGFTQPQHF. CDR3 DNA sequence: TGTGCCAGCAGTTTGGGGACAGGGGGCTTCACTCAGCCCCAGCATTTT.

The rearrangement links TRBV7-9 to TRBJ1-3; D is undetermined. CDR3 size: 15 residues. The V end was cut by 5 bases, the J end by 0 bases, with 11 bases between. Looked up from germline, CDR1 is SEHNR and CDR2 is FQNEAQ (reference sequence). CDR3 nucleotide sequence: TGTGCCAGCAGCGGACTGATGAGCTCTGGAAACACCATATATTTT. Its translation: CASSGLMSSGNTIYF.

The chain employs TRBV19 and TRBJ1-1; the match to TRBD1 covers 8 bases. V gave up 5 bases and J gave up 4 bases; unmatched junction bases: 9. The CDR3 sequence is 15 residues long. The germline CDR1 and CDR2 sequences are LNHDA and SQIVND (reference sequence). CDR3 loop: CASSLRDRSGTEAFF. The CDR3 bases are TGTGCCAGTAGTCTCCGGGACAGGTCGGGCACTGAAGCTTTCTTT.

This clone was picked up a small number of times. The chain is built from TRBV18 and TRBJ2-1, with 7 bases identical to TRBD1. V was pared by 5 bases and J by 6 bases, with 7 bases of the junction left unmatched. The CDR3 has 14 residues. CDR1 and CDR2 from the germline V gene are KGHSH and LQKENI. CDR3 in amino acids: CASSFGQVANEQFF. In nucleotides, the CDR3 is TGTGCCAGCTCATTCGGACAGGTTGCCAATGAGCAGTTCTTC. The whole variable domain, filled in from reference TRBV18 and TRBJ2-1, reads NAGVMQNPRHLVRRRGQEARLRCSPMKGHSHVYWYRQLPEEGLKFMVYLQKENIIDESGMPKERFSAEFPKEGPSILRIQQVVRGDSAAYFCASSFGQVANEQFFGPGTRLTVL.

This sequence joins TRBV9 and TRBJ2-3; D remains unclear. V lost 4 bases and J lost 1, with 10 bases in between. The CDR3 extends over 14 amino acids. The germline V gene has CDR1 SGDLS and CDR2 YYNGEE. The CDR3, as DNA: TGTGCCAGCAGCCTGCTCTGGGGCACAGATACGCAGTATTTT. Protein sequence: CASSLLWGTDTQYF.

The CDR3, as DNA: TGTGCCAGCAGCTCTAGCGGGGACTCCTACAATGAGCAGTTCTTC. Amino acids: CASSSSGDSYNEQFF. This sequence joins TRBV7-3 and TRBJ2-1; 9 nucleotides line up with TRBD2. V lost 4 bases, J lost 0 bases, and 1 base stayed unmatched. The CDR3 totals 15 residues. Germline CDR1 SGHTA, CDR2 FQGTGA.

This clone has only one observation. This chain connects TRBV6-1 to TRBJ2-7; D is perhaps TRBD1 (5 bases). Trimming took off 2 bases at V and 2 bases at J, with 10 bases between the two ends. CDR1 and CDR2 (germline): MNHNS, SASEGT. The CDR3 is 14 amino acids. For the CDR3, the DNA is TGTGCCAGCAGTGAATTCAGGGTTCCCTACGAGCAGTACTTC. This sequence encodes CASSEFRVPYEQYF.

The chain combines TRBV18 with TRBJ1-4; maybe TRBD1 (5 bases). CDR3 length equals 16 residues. Germline loops: CDR1 KGHSH, CDR2 LQKENI. Trimming cost V 5 bases and J 3 bases, with 16 bases left between them. CDR3 nucleotide sequence: TGTGCCAGCTCAAACCAGGGCGGCGGGGCTAATGAAAAACTGTTTTTT. It encodes CASSNQGGGANEKLFF.

The rearrangement joins TRBV27 to TRBJ2-1; a weak D match, TRBD2 (6 bases). Germline V gene data show CDR1 as MNHEY and CDR2 as SMNVEV (reference sequence). V was pared by 5 bases and J by 0 bases, with 8 bases between. The CDR3 is made up of 14 amino acids. As DNA, the CDR3 is TGTGCCAGCAGTCGGGGACTCTCCTACAATGAGCAGTTCTTC. Its protein product is CASSRGLSYNEQFF.

This clone was seen a few times. The rearrangement joins TRBV18 to TRBJ1-3, with D uncertain. CDR3 length equals 16 residues. V shed 2 bases and J shed 0 bases, with 11 bases lying between them. CDR1 and CDR2 from the germline V gene are KGHSH and LQKENI. CDR3 loop: CASSPSGGASGNTIYF. The CDR3 DNA follows: TGTGCCAGCTCACCATCGGGAGGAGCCTCTGGAAACACCATATATTTT.

This clone was seen only once. The V gene is TRBV27, the J gene TRBJ2-5; unclear D gene. V was cut by 4 bases and J by 3 bases, with 6 bases left in between. From germline, CDR1 is MNHEY and CDR2 SMNVEV (reference sequence). CDR3 size: 12 residues. The chain's CDR3 is CASSSPEETQYF. The CDR3 DNA sequence: TGTGCCAGCAGTTCGCCCGAAGAGACCCAGTACTTC.

The chain links TRBV19 to TRBJ2-2; D possibly corresponds to TRBD1 (6 bases). This CDR3 has 14 amino acids. The V gene's germline CDR1 is LNHDA and CDR2 SQIVND (reference sequence). V lost 7 bases, J lost 1 base, and 10 bases lay in between. CDR3 coding DNA: TGTGCCAGTACCCAGACAGGGAACACCGGGGAGCTGTTTTTT. Protein sequence: CASTQTGNTGELFF.

The rearrangement uses TRBV29-1 and TRBJ2-2; 8 bases fit TRBD1. The ends lost 5 bases at V and 7 bases at J; junction bases unmatched: 6. Per the germline V gene, CDR1 is SQVTM and CDR2 is ANQGSEA. The CDR3 has 13 amino acids. The chain's CDR3 is CSVLPGGYGELFF. The CDR3 DNA follows: TGCAGCGTTTTACCAGGGGGCTACGGGGAGCTGTTTTTT.